One and the same sample provided the 22 T cell receptor beta chains below, sequenced in a study of cytomegalovirus exposure and HLA in healthy donors. A multiplex PCR was run with 60 Vbeta primers and 13 Jbeta primers. Libraries were prepared by immunoSEQ multiplex PCR; TCRdb keeps only in-frame clonotypes and omits some of them. The sample includes about 200,000 clones, around 77% seen only once; the top ten take just under 3%. Sequenced: PBMCs. These receptors all stem from a woman aged 25 to 39 in good health and CMV-seronegative.

The chain employs TRBV5-6 and TRBJ1-5, with D hard to call. Germline V CDR1 and CDR2: SGHDT, YYEEEE. V was trimmed by 6 bases and J by 7 bases, leaving 17 bases between them. The CDR3 consists of 14 residues. The CDR3 loop reads CASTLGGGWQPQHF. The CDR3 region has the DNA TGTGCCAGCACTCTAGGTGGAGGTTGGCAGCCCCAGCATTTT. Variable domain in full (rest from reference TRBV5-6 and TRBJ1-5): DAGVTQSPTHLIKTRGQQVTLRCSPKSGHDTVSWYQQALGQGPQFIFQYYEEEERQRGNFPDRFSGHQFPNYSSELNVNALLLGDSALYLCASTLGGGWQPQHFGDGTRLSIL.

This clone has more than one count but fewer than ten. The V call is TRBV5-6, the J call TRBJ2-3; D is unresolved. CDR1 and CDR2 (germline): SGHDT, YYEEEE. This CDR3 is 14 amino acids long. V was cut by 4 bases and J by 6 bases, with 15 bases left in between. The CDR3 reads CASSLQVPPDTQYF. The DNA for the CDR3 is TGTGCCAGCAGCCTCCAGGTTCCTCCGGATACGCAGTATTTT.

J is TRBJ1-1 and V is TRBV14; D not resolved. V was clipped by 3 bases and J by 8 bases, with 13 bases between them. Germline lookup yields CDR1 SGHDN and CDR2 FVKESK. The CDR3 contains 13 residues. The CDR3 DNA reads TGTGCCAGCAGCCAGAGTCTGGCCAGGGAAGCTTTCTTT. The encoded protein is CASSQSLAREAFF.

This CDR3 is CASSLAGTRGAEQYF. The CDR3, as DNA: TGTGCCAGCAGCTTAGCGGGGACTCGTGGGGCCGAGCAGTACTTC. The genes are TRBV7-8 and TRBJ2-7; TRBD2 might be the D (6 bases). CDR3 length: 15 amino acids. Trimming took 0 bases from V and 6 from J, leaving 15 bases between them. The germline V gene encodes CDR1 SGHVS and CDR2 FQNEAQ.

This sequence joins TRBV5-1 and TRBJ2-3; no firm D call. The CDR3 is 15 residues long. In germline, CDR1 is SGHRS, CDR2 YFSETQ. V was pared by 1 base and J by 3 bases, with 12 bases between. Written as DNA, the CDR3 is TGCGCCAGCAGCTTGCCCCTCTCCGGGACAGATACGCAGTATTTT. Amino acids: CASSLPLSGTDTQYF.

This rearrangement joins TRBV7-9 to TRBJ2-2; maybe TRBD2 (5 bases). Germline CDR1 SEHNR, CDR2 FQNEAQ (reference sequence). The CDR3 contains 17 residues. V was cut by 1 base and J by 2 bases, with 14 bases left in between. CDR3 protein: CASSLGLSSGNTGELFF. In nucleotides, the CDR3 is TGTGCCAGCAGCTTAGGCCTTTCGAGCGGAAACACCGGGGAGCTGTTTTTT.

Note on this clone: Without the conserved terminal phenylalanine or tryptophan, this CDR3 likely stems from a read error. The CDR3 region is CASSWGGGYTS. CDR3 nucleotide sequence: TGTGCCAGCAGTTGGGGGGGTGGCTACACCTCC. V gene TRBV6-5 combines with J gene TRBJ1-2, with D perhaps TRBD1 (5 bases). Germline V gives CDR1 MNHEY, CDR2 SVGAGI. The CDR3 has 11 amino acids. Trimming stripped 4 bases from V and 7 bases from J, with 7 bases between.

The V call is TRBV5-6, the J call TRBJ2-5; 8 bases map to TRBD2. This CDR3 has 15 amino acids. Germline CDR1 reads SGHDT; CDR2 reads YYEEEE. The V gene end was trimmed by 1 base and the J gene end by 2 bases; junction bases not matched to a gene: 4. CDR3 coding DNA: TGTGCCAGCAGCTTGCTCTCTAGCGGGCAAGAGACCCAGTACTTC. Translating gives CASSLLSSGQETQYF.

In this sample, this clone turned up once. V is TRBV6-1 and J is TRBJ2-3; 7 nucleotides align to TRBD2. This CDR3 spans 15 amino acids. Germline V gene sequence: CDR1 MNHNS, CDR2 SASEGT. The V gene end was trimmed by 2 bases and the J gene end by 2 bases; junction bases not matched to a gene: 4. CDR3 in DNA: TGTGCCAGCAGTGAACGGCTAGCGGCCACAGATACGCAGTATTTT. This gives the protein CASSERLAATDTQYF.

This sequence joins TRBV27 and TRBJ2-5, with D perhaps TRBD1 (5 bases). Trimming removed 1 base at V and 0 bases at J, with 18 bases between. CDR3 length equals 18 residues. CDR1 is MNHEY, CDR2 SMNVEV, per germline (reference sequence). CDR3 DNA sequence: TGTGCCAGCAGTTTATTCTCGCAGGGTGTCCCTAACCAAGAGACCCAGTACTTC. This translates into CASSLFSQGVPNQETQYF.

The rearrangement joins TRBV5-1 to TRBJ2-3, with unresolved D. Trimming took 4 bases from V and 0 from J, leaving 18 bases between them. The CDR3 is 17 amino acids. In germline, CDR1 is SGHRS, CDR2 YFSETQ. The CDR3 nucleotides read TGCGCCAGCAGCAAAAGACAAACGGAACCTAGCACAGATACGCAGTATTTT. Protein: CASSKRQTEPSTDTQYF.

The rearrangement uses TRBV4-1 and TRBJ2-4; D call uncertain. V was clipped by 1 base and J by 0 bases, with 7 bases between them. The CDR3 has 15 residues. CDR1 and CDR2 (germline): MGHRA, YSYEKL. DNA for the CDR3: TGCGCCAGCAGCCAAGTAAAATTAGCCAAAAACATTCAGTACTTC. Encoded protein: CASSQVKLAKNIQYF.

The chain combines TRBV11-3 with TRBJ1-1; D not certain. Germline values: CDR1 SGHNT, CDR2 YENEEA. The length of the CDR3 is 13 residues. The V end lost 5 bases, the J end lost 5 bases, and 12 bases lay between the germline ends. CDR3 in DNA: TGTGCCAGCAGCCCCGGGCGGGGAACTGAAGCTTTCTTT. Protein sequence: CASSPGRGTEAFF. Filled out from reference TRBV11-3 and TRBJ1-1, the complete variable domain reads EAGVVQSPRYKIIEKKQPVAFWCNPISGHNTLYWYLQNLGQGPELLIRYENEEAVDDSQLPKDRFSAERLKGVDSTLKIQPAELGDSAVYLCASSPGRGTEAFFGQGTRLTVV.

The chain couples TRBV6-5 to TRBJ2-3; TRBD2 aligns across 7 bases. This CDR3 is 13 amino acids long. The germline gives CDR1 MNHEY, CDR2 SVGAGI. The ends lost 1 base at V and 8 bases at J; junction bases unmatched: 3. The CDR3 bases are TGTGCCAGCAGTTACTTTCGCGGGGGTACGCAGTATTTT. It specifies CASSYFRGGTQYF.

This clone was detected only once. V gene TRBV11-1 combines with J gene TRBJ2-2, with D maybe TRBD2 (6 bases). Germline assignment: CDR1 SGHAT and CDR2 FQDESV (reference sequence). CDR3 length equals 14 residues. The V end lost 0 bases, the J end lost 6 bases, and 8 bases lay between the germline ends. CDR3 DNA: TGTGCCAGCAGCTTAGCGGGAGGATCCGGGGAGCTGTTTTTT. The encoded protein is CASSLAGGSGELFF.

CDR3 bases: TGTGCCAGCAGTTTATCGCTTGGCCCCTATCAGCCCCAGCATTTT. This encodes CASSLSLGPYQPQHF. The V and J genes are TRBV27 and TRBJ1-5; D call uncertain. Per the germline V gene, CDR1 is MNHEY and CDR2 is SMNVEV (reference sequence). V was cut by 0 bases and J by 5 bases, with 11 bases left in between. The CDR3 covers 15 residues.

The rearrangement joins TRBV10-3 to TRBJ1-1; perhaps TRBD1 as D (6 bases). V was trimmed by 1 base and J by 5 bases, leaving 14 bases between them. This CDR3 region has 15 residues. Germline assignment: CDR1 ENHRY and CDR2 SYGVKD. The CDR3 protein is CAISELDRLWTEAFF. As DNA, the CDR3 is TGTGCCATCAGTGAGTTAGACAGGCTTTGGACTGAAGCTTTCTTT.

This chain uses TRBV13 with TRBJ2-7; 13 bases fit TRBD2. CDR1 and CDR2 (germline): PRHDT, FYEKMQ (reference sequence). V shed 5 bases and J 3 bases; nucleotides not matched to a gene: 4. The CDR3 runs 15 residues. The CDR3 sequence: CASSTGLAGVYEQYF. The CDR3 coding sequence is TGTGCCAGCAGCACCGGACTAGCGGGAGTCTACGAGCAGTACTTC.

The genes are TRBV7-9 and TRBJ2-1; 14 bases match TRBD2. Unmatched junction bases numbered 9, after V lost 5 bases and J lost 9 bases. Germline V gives CDR1 SEHNR, CDR2 FQNEAQ (reference sequence). The CDR3 has 16 amino acids. DNA of the CDR3: TGTGCCAGCAGCCCTCGGACTAGCGGGAGGTTCGGTGAGCAGTTCTTC. Encoded protein: CASSPRTSGRFGEQFF.

V is TRBV6-5 and J is TRBJ2-1; 7 nucleotides line up with TRBD2. V dropped 4 bases and J dropped 0; count of bases not matched to a gene: 6. The CDR3 has 16 amino acids. Germline CDR1 MNHEY, CDR2 SVGAGI. DNA for the CDR3: TGTGCCAGCAGTTCCCTCAGCGGGACCTCCTACAATGAGCAGTTCTTC. Translation: CASSSLSGTSYNEQFF.

The V call is TRBV11-2, the J call TRBJ1-1; no clear D gene. Germline lookup yields CDR1 SGHAT and CDR2 FQNNGV. This CDR3 is built from 14 residues. Trimming removed 1 base from V and 4 bases from J, with 10 bases in between. The CDR3 protein is CASSLGGSPTEAFF. For the CDR3, the DNA is TGTGCCAGCAGCTTAGGAGGCAGCCCCACTGAAGCTTTCTTT.

The V call is TRBV5-8, the J call TRBJ2-2; the D is unclear. The ends were cut back, 6 bases at V and 4 bases at J, with 13 bases in the middle. The CDR3 contains 14 residues. Germline V gene lookup returns CDR1 SGHTS and CDR2 YDEGEE. The CDR3 DNA reads as TGTGCCAGCACCCTACGACATTTCACCGGGGAGCTGTTTTTT. Residues: CASTLRHFTGELFF.